This T cell receptor beta chain emerged from a study of T cell responses to AZD1222 COVID-19 vaccine. A note on this clone: Its matching antigen is unknown.

General study findings and limits: Clonal diversity may have been underestimated in mostly white British donors. Spike-specific TCR breadth and depth rose after two AZD1222 doses. Baseline serostatus was positive in only 5 to 7 AZD1222 recipients.

Clones were sequenced by immunoSEQ multiplex PCR, and TCRdb holds only the in-frame ones, with some missing. The table lists some 81,000 clones, 80% to 90% of them singletons, with approximately 3.6% in the top ten. The CDR3 consists of 15 residues. The germline V gene encodes CDR1 SNHLY and CDR2 FYNNEI. Trimming shortened V by 8 bases and J by 2 bases, and 17 bases separated the two germline ends. This rearrangement joins TRBV2 to TRBJ2-3; a weak D match, TRBD2 (7 bases). The TCR originated in an adult who received the AZD1222 COVID-19 vaccine. The sequencing here drew on peripheral blood, taken 28 days after the second AZD1222 dose. CDR3 sequence: CASGREQGSTDTQYF. CDR3 DNA: TGTGCCAGCGGGAGGGAACAGGGCTCCACAGATACGCAGTATTTT.